Listed below are T cell receptor beta chains from one sample, sequenced in a study of Ad26.COV2.S vaccination and SARS-CoV-2 variants. Clones were sequenced by immunoSEQ multiplex PCR, and TCRdb holds only the in-frame ones, with some missing. The table has roughly 320,000 clones, around 87% seen once. Specimen: peripheral blood, collected in a trial of Ad26.COV2.S vaccine versus placebo. The receptors were sampled from a person between 18 and 65 years old who received the Ad26.COV2.S COVID-19 vaccine or a placebo. The conserved cysteine and the conserved F or W are not part of the CDR3 here.

V	J	CDR3
TRBV3-1/TRBV3-2	TRBJ2-3	ASSPHSGGAGTQY
TRBV12-3/TRBV12-4	TRBJ1-6	ASRRQRNSPLH
TRBV6-1	TRBJ2-7	ASSEDRGQGSPYEQY
TRBV7-2	TRBJ2-3	ASSNRAEDTQY
TRBV5-1	TRBJ2-3	ASSRSGVSTDTQY
TRBV7-9	TRBJ2-6	AGEGDGANVLT
TRBV19	TRBJ2-1	ASRVAGAPTNEQF
TRBV4-1	TRBJ1-3	ASSVRTGDYSGNTIY
TRBV6-5	TRBJ1-2	ASRTDRGAGGYT
TRBV3-1/TRBV3-2	TRBJ2-7	ASSQALWEGTQTYEQY
TRBV12-3/TRBV12-4	TRBJ1-5	ASGQGAWQPQH
TRBV15	TRBJ1-2	ATSAREAAFSVGYT
TRBV5-4	TRBJ2-5	ASSYGLAGDETQY
TRBV7-8	TRBJ2-7	ASSFGSSSSYEQY
TRBV9	TRBJ1-2	ASSGTGIFGYT
TRBV6-5	TRBJ1-5	ASSHSGTDTGGPQH
TRBV7-3	TRBJ2-3	ASSLRADTQY
TRBV4-1	TRBJ2-2	ASSQGLAVTGELF
TRBV2	TRBJ2-7	ASSGPTSGGAWNEQY
TRBV27	TRBJ1-2	ASSLDRGNGYT
TRBV6-5	TRBJ2-1	ASSYRPAPNEQF
TRBV7-2	TRBJ2-1	ASSLAPFRTDNEQF
TRBV5-1	TRBJ2-2	ASSLVFGENTGELF
TRBV3-1/TRBV3-2	TRBJ2-5	ASSQGRYDWETQY
TRBV18	TRBJ2-3	ASSSPTDTQY
TRBV19	TRBJ1-1	ASNGAEAF
TRBV15	TRBJ1-1	ATSKTGTEAF
TRBV5-1	TRBJ2-7	ASSFHRGAYEQY
TRBV5-8	TRBJ1-2	ASSLADLPNYGYT
TRBV5-1	TRBJ2-7	ASSFTVSYEQY
TRBV12-3/TRBV12-4	TRBJ1-2	ASSSTGYGYT
TRBV18	TRBJ2-5	ASSQVSDQETQY
TRBV6-2/TRBV6-3	TRBJ2-2	ASSYTGATGELF
TRBV11-1	TRBJ2-7	ASSPSSYEQY
TRBV6-5	TRBJ1-2	ASRRDTNNYGYT
TRBV9	TRBJ2-1	ASSPRGQTYNEQF
TRBV19	TRBJ2-7	ASSIINSYEQY
TRBV7-2	TRBJ1-2	ASSSEDRGFYGYT
TRBV6-5	TRBJ2-1	ASSYSGGAFDEQF
TRBV9	TRBJ2-1	ASSAIGSSYNEQF
TRBV7-7	TRBJ2-7	ASSLASHRGAFYEQY
TRBV5-1	TRBJ1-3	ASSLGGAEGNTIY
TRBV4-2	TRBJ2-1	ASSQDNVGAGDYNEQF